Listed here are 8 T cell receptor beta chains from one sample, sequenced in a study of T cell changes during pregnancy in multiple sclerosis. Profiling relied on immunoSEQ multiplex PCR, and the TCRdb table lists in-frame clones only, not all of them. Counted here are approximately 70,000 clones, around 91% occurring once; the ten biggest clones make up around 0.64%. The sample consisted of peripheral blood, taken in the third trimester of pregnancy. These receptors were taken from a female donor in good health, enrolled as a control in a pregnancy study.

This rearrangement joins TRBV27 to TRBJ2-4, with a tentative D call TRBD2 (5 bases). CDR3 size: 14 residues. Germline V gives CDR1 MNHEY, CDR2 SMNVEV (reference sequence). Deletions cut 0 bases from V and 7 bases from J, with 10 bases between. The chain's CDR3 is CASSLSGSGNIQYF. DNA of the CDR3: TGTGCCAGCAGTTTATCAGGGTCGGGGAACATTCAGTACTTC.

This clone was counted only a few times. J is TRBJ2-1 and V is TRBV4-1, with D unresolved. This CDR3 spans 12 amino acids. V lost 2 bases to trimming and J lost 4 bases, with 3 bases between them. Germline V gene lookup returns CDR1 MGHRA and CDR2 YSYEKL. CDR3 bases: TGCGCCAGCAGCCAATATTACAATGAGCAGTTCTTC. Translation gives CASSQYYNEQFF.

V usage is TRBV6-6 and J usage is TRBJ2-2; 7 positions agree with TRBD2. The V and J ends lost 10 bases and 6 bases, in that order; junction bases with no gene match: 11. The CDR3 runs 14 residues. The germline V gene encodes CDR1 MNHNY and CDR2 SVGAGI (reference sequence). The CDR3 is CATSGGSQAGELFF. The CDR3 DNA reads as TGTGCCACGAGCGGCGGGAGTCAGGCCGGGGAGCTGTTTTTT.

This chain connects TRBV4-1 to TRBJ2-5, with TRBD2 identical over 12 bases. Unmatched junction bases numbered 17, after V lost 6 bases and J lost 0 bases. The CDR3 is made up of 20 amino acids. The V gene's germline CDR1 is MGHRA and CDR2 YSYEKL. CDR3 nucleotides: TGCGCCAGCAGAAGAGTAGCCACTAGCGGGGGGCAAGGGTACCAAGAGACCCAGTACTTC. Protein sequence: CASRRVATSGGQGYQETQYF.

V gene TRBV2 combines with J gene TRBJ2-2; D call uncertain. The CDR3 has 14 residues. Trimming removed 7 bases from V and 1 base from J, with 10 bases in between. Germline loops: CDR1 SNHLY, CDR2 FYNNEI. The CDR3 is CASIVQRNTGELFF. CDR3 sequence (DNA): TGTGCCAGCATTGTGCAGCGGAACACCGGGGAGCTGTTTTTT.

The rearrangement joins TRBV9 to TRBJ1-2, with 9 bases fitting TRBD1. V dropped 2 bases and J dropped 2; count of bases not matched to a gene: 4. The germline V gene encodes CDR1 SGDLS and CDR2 YYNGEE. The CDR3 is 15 residues long. CDR3 loop: CASSVAGTGNYGYTF. The DNA for the CDR3 is TGTGCCAGCAGCGTGGCCGGGACAGGGAACTATGGCTACACCTTC.

The V gene is TRBV2, the J gene TRBJ2-7; the D gene is possibly TRBD2 (7 bases). Per germline, CDR1 SNHLY and CDR2 FYNNEI. The CDR3 totals 17 residues. Trimming left V 9 bases short and J 4 bases short, with 28 bases between. CDR3 nucleotides: TGTGCCAGGGGGGGGGCGACGGACGACGGTGGGCGATACGAGCAGTACTTC. Protein: CARGGATDDGGRYEQYF.

V and J are TRBV5-8 and TRBJ1-4, with no clear D. The germline gives CDR1 SGHTS, CDR2 YDEGEE. CDR3 length equals 13 residues. Trimming removed 5 bases at V and 5 bases at J, with 10 bases between. CDR3 coding DNA: TGTGCCAGCAGTTGGACTGAGAATGAAAAACTGTTTTTT. Translation gives CASSWTENEKLFF. The full variable domain, in which reference TRBV5-8 and TRBJ1-4 provide the parts outside the CDR3, is EAGVTQSPTHLIKTRGQQATLRCSPISGHTSVYWYQQALGLGLQFLLWYDEGEERNRGNFPPRFSGRQFPNYSSELNVNALELEDSALYLCASSWTENEKLFFGSGTQLSVL.